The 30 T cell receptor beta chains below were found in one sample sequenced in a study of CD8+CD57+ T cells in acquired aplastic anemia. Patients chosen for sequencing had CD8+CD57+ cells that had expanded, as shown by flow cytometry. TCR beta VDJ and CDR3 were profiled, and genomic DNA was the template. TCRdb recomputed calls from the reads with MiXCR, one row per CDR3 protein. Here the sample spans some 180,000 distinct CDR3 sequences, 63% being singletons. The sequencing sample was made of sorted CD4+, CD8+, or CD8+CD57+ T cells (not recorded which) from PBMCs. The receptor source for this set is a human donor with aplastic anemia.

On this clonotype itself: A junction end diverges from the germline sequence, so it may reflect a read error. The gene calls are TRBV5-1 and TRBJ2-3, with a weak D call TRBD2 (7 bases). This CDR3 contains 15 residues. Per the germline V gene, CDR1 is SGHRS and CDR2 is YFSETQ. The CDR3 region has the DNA TGCGCCAGCGGCTTGAGGGGGGGAAGCACAGATACGCAGTATTTT. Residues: CASGLRGGSTDTQYF.

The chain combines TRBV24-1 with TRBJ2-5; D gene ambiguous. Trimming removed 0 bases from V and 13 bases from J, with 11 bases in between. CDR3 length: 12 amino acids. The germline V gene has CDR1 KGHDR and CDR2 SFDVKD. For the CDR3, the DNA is TGTGCCACCAGTGATTTGGGCAGCAGATGGTACTTC. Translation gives CATSDLGSRWYF.

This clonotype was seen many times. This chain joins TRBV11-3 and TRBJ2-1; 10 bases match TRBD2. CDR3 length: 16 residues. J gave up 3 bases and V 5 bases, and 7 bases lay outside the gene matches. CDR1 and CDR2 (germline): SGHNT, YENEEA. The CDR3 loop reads CASSPGIAGGYNEQFF. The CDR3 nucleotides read TGTGCCAGCAGCCCGGGAATAGCGGGGGGCTACAATGAGCAGTTCTTC.

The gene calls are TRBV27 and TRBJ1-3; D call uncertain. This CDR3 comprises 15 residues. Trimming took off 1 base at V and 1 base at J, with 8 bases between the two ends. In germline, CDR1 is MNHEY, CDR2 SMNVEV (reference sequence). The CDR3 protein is CASSLFLGSGNTIYF. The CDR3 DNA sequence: TGTGCCAGCAGTTTATTCCTCGGGTCTGGAAACACCATATATTTT.

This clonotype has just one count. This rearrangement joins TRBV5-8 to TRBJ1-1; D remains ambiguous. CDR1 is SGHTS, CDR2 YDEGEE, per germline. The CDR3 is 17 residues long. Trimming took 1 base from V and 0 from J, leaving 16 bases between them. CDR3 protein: CASSLFREGYMNTEAFF. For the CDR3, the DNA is TGTGCCAGCAGCTTGTTCCGCGAGGGATACATGAACACTGAAGCTTTCTTT.

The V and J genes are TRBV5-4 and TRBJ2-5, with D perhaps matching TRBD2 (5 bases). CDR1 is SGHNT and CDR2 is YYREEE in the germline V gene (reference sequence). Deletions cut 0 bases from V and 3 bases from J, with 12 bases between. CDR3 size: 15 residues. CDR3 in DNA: TGTGCCAGCAGCTTGGCCGGGCGGACTGAAGAGACCCAGTACTTC. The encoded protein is CASSLAGRTEETQYF. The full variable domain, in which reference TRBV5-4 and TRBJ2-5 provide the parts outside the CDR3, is ETGVTQSPTHLIKTRGQQVTLRCSSQSGHNTVSWYQQALGQGPQFIFQYYREEENGRGNFPPRFSGLQFPNYSSELNVNALELDDSALYLCASSLAGRTEETQYFGPGTRLLVL.

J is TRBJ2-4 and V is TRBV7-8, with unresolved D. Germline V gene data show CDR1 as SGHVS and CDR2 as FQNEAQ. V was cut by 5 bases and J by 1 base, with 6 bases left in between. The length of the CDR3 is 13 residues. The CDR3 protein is CASSPRAKNIQYF. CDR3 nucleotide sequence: TGTGCCAGCAGCCCCCGGGCCAAAAACATTCAGTACTTC.

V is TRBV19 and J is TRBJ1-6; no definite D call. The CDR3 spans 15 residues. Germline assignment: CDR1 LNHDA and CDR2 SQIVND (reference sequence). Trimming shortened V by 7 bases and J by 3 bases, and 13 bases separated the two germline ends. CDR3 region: CASKDEVYYNSPLHF. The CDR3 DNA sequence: TGTGCCAGTAAGGACGAGGTTTACTATAATTCACCCCTCCACTTT.

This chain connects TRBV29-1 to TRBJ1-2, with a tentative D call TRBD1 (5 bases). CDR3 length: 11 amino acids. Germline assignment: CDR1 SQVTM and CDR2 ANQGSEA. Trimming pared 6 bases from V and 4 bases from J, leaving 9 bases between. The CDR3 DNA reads TGCAGCGTGGACGGGACCTATGGCTACACCTTC. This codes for CSVDGTYGYTF.

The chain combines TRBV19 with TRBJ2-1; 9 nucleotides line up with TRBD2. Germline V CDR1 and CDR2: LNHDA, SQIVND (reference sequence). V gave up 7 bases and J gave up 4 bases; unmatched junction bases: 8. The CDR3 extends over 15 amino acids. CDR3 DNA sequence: TGTGCCAGTAAGTCGAGCGGGAGGAGATACAATGAGCAGTTCTTC. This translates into CASKSSGRRYNEQFF.

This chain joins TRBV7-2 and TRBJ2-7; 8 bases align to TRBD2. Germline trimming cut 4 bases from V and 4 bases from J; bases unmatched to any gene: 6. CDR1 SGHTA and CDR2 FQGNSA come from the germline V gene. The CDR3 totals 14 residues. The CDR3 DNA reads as TGTGCCAGCAGCTCCCCGCGACTAGCGTACGAGCAGTACTTC. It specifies CASSSPRLAYEQYF.

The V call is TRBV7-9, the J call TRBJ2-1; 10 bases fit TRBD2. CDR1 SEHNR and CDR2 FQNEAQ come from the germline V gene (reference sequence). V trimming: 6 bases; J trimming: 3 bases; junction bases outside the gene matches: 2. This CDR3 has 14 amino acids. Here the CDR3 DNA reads TGTGCCAGCAGACTAGCGGGACTCTACAATGAGCAGTTCTTC. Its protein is CASRLAGLYNEQFF.

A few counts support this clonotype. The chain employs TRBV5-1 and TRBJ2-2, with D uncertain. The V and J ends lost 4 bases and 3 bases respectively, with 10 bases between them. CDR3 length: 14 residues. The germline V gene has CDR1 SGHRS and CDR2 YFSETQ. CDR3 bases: TGCGCCAGCAGCCCCGACATTTACACCGGGGAGCTGTTTTTT. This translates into CASSPDIYTGELFF.

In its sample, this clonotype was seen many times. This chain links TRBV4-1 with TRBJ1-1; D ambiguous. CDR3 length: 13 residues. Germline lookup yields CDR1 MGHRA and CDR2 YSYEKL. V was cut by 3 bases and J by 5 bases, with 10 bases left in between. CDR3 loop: CASSQGSGTEAFF. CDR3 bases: TGCGCCAGCAGCCAGGGGTCGGGGACTGAAGCTTTCTTT.

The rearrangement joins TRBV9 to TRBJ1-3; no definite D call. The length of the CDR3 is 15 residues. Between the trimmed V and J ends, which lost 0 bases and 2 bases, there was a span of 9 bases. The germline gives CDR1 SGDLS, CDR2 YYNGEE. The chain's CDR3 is CASSVAVDAGNTIYF. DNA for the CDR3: TGTGCCAGCAGCGTAGCAGTGGATGCTGGAAACACCATATATTTT. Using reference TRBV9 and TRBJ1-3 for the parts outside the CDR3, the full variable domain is DSGVTQTPKHLITATGQRVTLRCSPRSGDLSVYWYQQSLDQGLQFLIQYYNGEERAKGNILERFSAQQFPDLHSELNLSSLELGDSALYFCASSVAVDAGNTIYFGEGSWLTVV.

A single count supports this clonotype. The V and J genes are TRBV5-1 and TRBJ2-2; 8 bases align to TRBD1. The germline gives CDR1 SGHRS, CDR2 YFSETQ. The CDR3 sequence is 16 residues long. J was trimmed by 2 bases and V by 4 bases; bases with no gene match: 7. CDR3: CASSVGQGANTGELFF. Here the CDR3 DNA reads TGCGCCAGCAGCGTTGGGCAGGGGGCTAACACCGGGGAGCTGTTTTTT.

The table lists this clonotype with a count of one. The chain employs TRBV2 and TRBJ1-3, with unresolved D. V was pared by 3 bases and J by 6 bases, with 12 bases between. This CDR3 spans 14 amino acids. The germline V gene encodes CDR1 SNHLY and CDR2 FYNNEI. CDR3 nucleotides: TGTGCCAGCAGTGATGGTGGAAAGGTAAACACCATATATTTT. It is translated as CASSDGGKVNTIYF.

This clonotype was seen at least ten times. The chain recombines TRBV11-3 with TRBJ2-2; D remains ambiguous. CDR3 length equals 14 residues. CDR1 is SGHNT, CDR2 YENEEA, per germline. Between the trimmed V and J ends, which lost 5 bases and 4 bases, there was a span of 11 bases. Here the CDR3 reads CASSPTLPTGELFF. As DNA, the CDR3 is TGTGCCAGCAGCCCGACGCTACCCACCGGGGAGCTGTTTTTT.

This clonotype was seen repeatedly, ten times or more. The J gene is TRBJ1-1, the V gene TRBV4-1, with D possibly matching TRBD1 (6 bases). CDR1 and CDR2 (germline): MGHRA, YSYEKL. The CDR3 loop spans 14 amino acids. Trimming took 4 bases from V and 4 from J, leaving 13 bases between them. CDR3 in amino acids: CASSLAQGGTEAFF. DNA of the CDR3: TGCGCCAGCAGCCTAGCACAGGGAGGCACTGAAGCTTTCTTT.

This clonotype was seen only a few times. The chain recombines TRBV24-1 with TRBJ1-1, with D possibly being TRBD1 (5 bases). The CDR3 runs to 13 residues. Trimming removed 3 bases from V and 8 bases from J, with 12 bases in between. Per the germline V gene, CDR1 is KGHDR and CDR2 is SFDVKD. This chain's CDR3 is CATSDPSRDEAFF. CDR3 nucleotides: TGTGCCACCAGTGATCCTAGTCGGGACGAAGCTTTCTTT.

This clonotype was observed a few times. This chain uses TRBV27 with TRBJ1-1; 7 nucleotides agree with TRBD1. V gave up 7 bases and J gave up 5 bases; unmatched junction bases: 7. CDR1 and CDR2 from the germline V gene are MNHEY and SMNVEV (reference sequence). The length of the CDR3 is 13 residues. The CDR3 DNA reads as TGTGCCAGCACCGCCATACAGGGGACTGAAGCTTTCTTT. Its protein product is CASTAIQGTEAFF.

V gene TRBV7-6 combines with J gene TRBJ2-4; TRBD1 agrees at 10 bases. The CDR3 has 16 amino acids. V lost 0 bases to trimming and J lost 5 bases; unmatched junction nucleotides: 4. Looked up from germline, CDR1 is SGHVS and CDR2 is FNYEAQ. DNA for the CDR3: TGTGCCAGCAGCTTAGCGGGACAGGGGTCCCAAAACATTCAGTACTTC. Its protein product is CASSLAGQGSQNIQYF.

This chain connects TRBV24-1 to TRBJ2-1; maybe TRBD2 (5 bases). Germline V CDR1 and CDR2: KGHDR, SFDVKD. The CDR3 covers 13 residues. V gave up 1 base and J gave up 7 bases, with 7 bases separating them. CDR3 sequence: CATSDLGGNEQFF. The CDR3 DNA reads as TGTGCCACCAGTGATTTAGGCGGGAATGAGCAGTTCTTC.

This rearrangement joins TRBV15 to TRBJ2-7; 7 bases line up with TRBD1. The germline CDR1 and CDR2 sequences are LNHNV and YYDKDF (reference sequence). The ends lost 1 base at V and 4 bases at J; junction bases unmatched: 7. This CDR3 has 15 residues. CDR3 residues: CATSRAGTVVYEQYF. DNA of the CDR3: TGTGCCACCAGCAGAGCCGGGACAGTCGTGTACGAGCAGTACTTC.

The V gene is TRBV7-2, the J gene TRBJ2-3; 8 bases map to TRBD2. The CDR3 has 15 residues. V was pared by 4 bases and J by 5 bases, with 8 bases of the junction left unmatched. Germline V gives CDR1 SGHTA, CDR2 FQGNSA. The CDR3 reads CASSSLLLAGDTQYF. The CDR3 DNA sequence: TGTGCCAGCAGCTCCCTTCTTCTAGCGGGAGATACGCAGTATTTT.

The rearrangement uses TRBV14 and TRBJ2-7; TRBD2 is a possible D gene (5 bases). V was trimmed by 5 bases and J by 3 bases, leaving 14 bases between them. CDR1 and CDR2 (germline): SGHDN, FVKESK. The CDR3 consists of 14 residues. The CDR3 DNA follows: TGTGCCAGCAGCTTGACTATTTCGGACTACGAGCAGTACTTC. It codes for CASSLTISDYEQYF.

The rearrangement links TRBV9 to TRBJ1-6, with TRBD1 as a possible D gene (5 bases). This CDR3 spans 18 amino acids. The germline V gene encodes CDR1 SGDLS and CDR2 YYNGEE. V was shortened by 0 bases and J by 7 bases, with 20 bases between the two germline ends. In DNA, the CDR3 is TGTGCCAGCAGCGTAGCGGTATGGGAAGGGGCTGGGAATTCACCCCTCCACTTT. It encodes CASSVAVWEGAGNSPLHF.

CDR3 protein: CAILGTGGMNEQFF. The CDR3 DNA sequence: TGTGCCATCTTGGGGACAGGGGGCATGAATGAGCAGTTCTTC. The chain joins TRBV10-3 to TRBJ2-1; TRBD1 matches at 12 bases. Trimming at V came to 8 bases and at J to 7 bases, leaving 6 bases not matched to a gene. This CDR3 contains 14 residues. CDR1 is ENHRY, CDR2 SYGVKD, per germline.

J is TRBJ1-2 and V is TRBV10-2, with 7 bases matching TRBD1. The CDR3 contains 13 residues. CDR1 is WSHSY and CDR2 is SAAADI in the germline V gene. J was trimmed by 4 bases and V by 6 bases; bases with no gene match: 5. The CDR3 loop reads CASSQTGSYGYTF. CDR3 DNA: TGCGCCAGCAGCCAGACAGGGAGCTATGGCTACACCTTC.

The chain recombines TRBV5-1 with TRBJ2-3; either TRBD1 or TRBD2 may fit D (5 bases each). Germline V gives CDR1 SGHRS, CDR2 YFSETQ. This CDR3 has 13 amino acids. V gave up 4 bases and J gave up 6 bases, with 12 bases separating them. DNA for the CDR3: TGCGCCAGCAGCAGGGACGGCGCCGATACGCAGTATTTT. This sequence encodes CASSRDGADTQYF.